The present entry profiles one T cell receptor beta chain with its context. Its cognate antigen is unknown. The entry originates in a study of T-cell reconstitution after alpha-beta-depleted transplantation in children. For TCRbeta, the library was prepared with unique molecular identifiers. TCRdb reanalysed the PCR reads using MiXCR and keeps one entry per CDR3 protein. The repertoire holds fewer than 750,000 distinct CDR3 sequences, with under 25% as singletons. Trimming at V came to 1 base and at J to 6 bases, leaving 3 bases not matched to a gene. Per germline, CDR1 SGHRS and CDR2 YFSETQ. CDR3 length equals 13 residues. Study-wide results and caveats: The authors attributed T-cell counts and diversity one year after transplant mostly to newly produced T cells. At day 60, the high TCRbeta diversity found in some patients originated from recipient T cells and thymic progenitors that had survived. Expanded graft clones, several hundred of them, were reportedly the source of alpha-beta T cells about two months after transplant.

The input for sequencing was PBMCs, mostly from graft donor cells, taken 360 days after TCRalphabeta/CD19-depleted stem cell transplant. The receptor was isolated from a boy younger than two who had a stem cell transplant for acute myeloid leukemia, so the T cells may come from the graft donor. V gene TRBV5-1 combines with J gene TRBJ2-7, with TRBD1 matching over 8 bases. This CDR3 reads CASSLRTGLEQYV. The CDR3 DNA follows: TGCGCCAGCAGCTTGAGGACAGGGCTCGAGCAGTACGTC.